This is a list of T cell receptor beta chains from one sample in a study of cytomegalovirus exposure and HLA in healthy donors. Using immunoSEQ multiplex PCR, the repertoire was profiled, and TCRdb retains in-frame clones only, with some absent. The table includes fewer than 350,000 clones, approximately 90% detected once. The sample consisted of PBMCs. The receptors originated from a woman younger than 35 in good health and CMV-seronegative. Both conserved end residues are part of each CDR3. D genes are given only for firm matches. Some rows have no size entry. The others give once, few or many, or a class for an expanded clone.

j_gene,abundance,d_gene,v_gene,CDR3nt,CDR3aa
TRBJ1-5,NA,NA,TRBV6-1,TGTGCCAGCAGTGGGCAGGGAAGTCAGCCCCAGCATTTT,CASSGQGSQPQHF
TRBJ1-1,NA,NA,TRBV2,TGTGCCAGCAGGGAGGAGGGGGGAGGGACTGAAGCTTTCTTT,CASREEGGGTEAFF
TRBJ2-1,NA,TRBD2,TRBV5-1,TGCGCCAGCAGCTTGGGACTAGCGTGGAATGAGCAGTTCTTC,CASSLGLAWNEQFF
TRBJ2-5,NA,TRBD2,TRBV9,TGTGCCAGCAGCCCCTTTGCGGGGGGGTTGGAGACCCAGTACTTC,CASSPFAGGLETQYF
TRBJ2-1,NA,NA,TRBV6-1,TGTGCCAGCAGTGTGGGCAGGGCCTACTACAATGAGCAGTTCTTC,CASSVGRAYYNEQFF
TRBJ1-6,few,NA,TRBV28,TGTGCCAGCAGGCGTCCCCAGGGCGATTCACCCCTCCACTTT,CASRRPQGDSPLHF
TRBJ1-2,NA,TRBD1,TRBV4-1,TGCGCCAGCAGTCCATCCTTGGGACAGAGGGATGGCTACACCTTC,CASSPSLGQRDGYTF
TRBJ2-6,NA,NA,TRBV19,TGTGCCAGTAGTTCAGAATCTCAAGGGGCCAACGTCCTGACTTTC,CASSSESQGANVLTF
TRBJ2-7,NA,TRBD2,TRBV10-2,TGCGCCAGCAGTGACCCCGCGGGGGGCCCAACGGAGCAGTACTTC,CASSDPAGGPTEQYF
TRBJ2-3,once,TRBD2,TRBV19,TGTGCCAGTAGGCGCAGCGGGGGCACAGATACGCAGTATTTT,CASRRSGGTDTQYF
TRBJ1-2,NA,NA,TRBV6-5,TGTGCCAGCAGTTACTCGATTAATTTCAGTAACTATGGCTACACCTTC,CASSYSINFSNYGYTF
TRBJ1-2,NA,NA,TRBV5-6,TGTGCCAGCAGCTCCCCTCAAGGGGGCTATGGCTACACCTTC,CASSSPQGGYGYTF
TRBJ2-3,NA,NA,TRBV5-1,TGCGCCAGCAGCTTTGGACCGCCCGGGGGCACAGATACGCAGTATTTT,CASSFGPPGGTDTQYF
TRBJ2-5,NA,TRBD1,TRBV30,TGTGCCTGGAGTCTCCCGGGACAGGGGTTCCAAGAGACCCAGTACTTC,CAWSLPGQGFQETQYF
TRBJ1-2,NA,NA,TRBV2,TGTGCCAGCAGTGAAAGGGATCTAGGGGATGGCTACACCTTC,CASSERDLGDGYTF
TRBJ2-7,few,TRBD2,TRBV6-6,TGTGCCAGCAGTAAGACTCTAGCGGGGGGGCTGGACGAGCAGTACTTC,CASSKTLAGGLDEQYF
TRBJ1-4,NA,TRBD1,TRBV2,TGTGCCAGCAGAGAAAGATTGACAGGGAGCCTAGAAAAACTGTTTTTT,CASRERLTGSLEKLFF
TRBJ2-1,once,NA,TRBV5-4,TGTGCCAGCAGTCTCAGGGGAGCATCCTACAATGAGCAGTTCTTC,CASSLRGASYNEQFF
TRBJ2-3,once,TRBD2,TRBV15,TGTGCCACCAGCAGAGGCCGACTAGCGGGGAGCACAGATACGCAGTATTTT,CATSRGRLAGSTDTQYF
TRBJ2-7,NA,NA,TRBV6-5,TGTGCCAGCAGGGACAGTTCCTACGAGCAGTACTTC,CASRDSSYEQYF
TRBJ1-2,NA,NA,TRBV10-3,TGTGCCATCACCAATTGGGACATAAAAGGCTACACCTTC,CAITNWDIKGYTF
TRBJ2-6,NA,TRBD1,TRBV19,TGTGCCAGTAGCGAGGGGACAGCTCTCGGGGCCAACGTCCTGACTTTC,CASSEGTALGANVLTF
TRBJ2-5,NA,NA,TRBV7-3,TGTGCCAGCAGCCCTACCGGGACTCGCTTAGGAGAGACCCAGTACTTC,CASSPTGTRLGETQYF
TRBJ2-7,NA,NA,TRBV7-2,TGTGCCAGCAGCTTAGCCGGGGGGCCCTACGAGCAGTACTTC,CASSLAGGPYEQYF
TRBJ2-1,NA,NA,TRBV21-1,TGTGCCAGCAGCAAATGGGAGGACACTCAGTTCTTC,CASSKWEDTQFF
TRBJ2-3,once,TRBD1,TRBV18,TGTGCCAGCTCACCAACCATCTCCCTGAGACGACAGGGGACAGATACGCAGTATTTT,CASSPTISLRRQGTDTQYF
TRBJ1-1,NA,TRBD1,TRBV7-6,TGTGCCAGCAGCTTAGAGTATTTGGGCGGGACAGGACTATGGAACACTGAAGCTTTCTTT,CASSLEYLGGTGLWNTEAFF
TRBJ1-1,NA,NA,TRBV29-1,TGCAGCCTTACACGGGGGGGAGTCAACACTGAAGCTTTCTTT,CSLTRGGVNTEAFF
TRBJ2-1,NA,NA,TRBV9,TGTGCCAGCAGCGTAGTCCCGGGGGACAATGAGCAGTTCTTC,CASSVVPGDNEQFF
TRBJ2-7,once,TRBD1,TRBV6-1,TGTGCCAGCAGTGAAGCGCCTGGACAGGGCTACGAGCAGTACTTC,CASSEAPGQGYEQYF